The clone carrying this TCR beta chain was seen only a few times. Its antigen is still unknown. In the PCR, 60 Vbeta and 13 Jbeta primers were used. Source study methods: A follow-up analysis tallied 73 million or so unique TCR beta chains, 9 million to 11 million shared. Repertoires were generated with immunoSEQ multiplex PCR, while TCRdb's copy carries only in-frame clones and drops some. V and J calls and clone size are given by that table; D and trimming were obtained from the DNA. In the table there are roughly 180,000 clones, roughly four fifths of which are singletons. These data originate in a study of cytomegalovirus exposure and HLA in healthy donors. Findings and limits, study-wide: Presence/absence comparisons presumed near-even sequencing depth among donors. Common viral pathogens seemed to be connected with several of the most significant clusters, according to a later analysis. What TCR beta sequences reportedly achieved was accurate prediction of HLA-A and HLA-B alleles in most subjects.

Germline V gives CDR1 SGHDN, CDR2 FVKESK. This CDR3 has 15 residues. The V and J ends lost 4 bases and 4 bases respectively, with 16 bases between them. Material for sequencing was PBMCs. This clonotype was sampled from a female donor in good health and CMV-seronegative. The chain is built from TRBV14 and TRBJ2-5; D is perhaps TRBD1 (6 bases). For the CDR3, the DNA is TGTGCCAGCAGCCGAAAGGTCACAGGGTTAGAGACCCAGTACTTC. This sequence encodes CASSRKVTGLETQYF. Using reference TRBV14 and TRBJ2-5 for the parts outside the CDR3, the full variable domain is EAGVTQFPSHSVIEKGQTVTLRCDPISGHDNLYWYRRVMGKEIKFLLHFVKESKQDESGMPNNRFLAERTGGTYSTLKVQPAELEDSGVYFCASSRKVTGLETQYFGPGTRLLVL.